Listed below are T cell receptor beta chains from one sample, sequenced in a study of T cell repertoires in cytomegalovirus infection. These TCRs' antigens remain unknown. TCRdb fed the reads into MiXCR, producing one record per CDR3 protein. This table holds approximately 280,000 distinct CDR3 sequences, 22% found once. Sequences were derived from cultured PBMCs, sampled from culture after CMV antigen stimulation. These receptors originate from a human donor in good health (CMV status not recorded). Some clones in this sample may be carry-over from other donors' samples. The CDR3 runs from the conserved cysteine through the conserved F or W. The D gene is left open where the match is weak. A clone size is listed for some rows: how often the clone was seen (once, few, many), or a class if it is expanded.

size	V	D	J	CDR3	DNA
-	TRBV12-3/TRBV12-4	-	TRBJ2-1	CASSLLTYNEQFF	TGTGCCAGCAGTTTACTAACTTACAATGAGCAGTTCTTC
few	TRBV5-4	TRBD2	TRBJ2-7	CASSLVGSGSGLKHEQYF	TGTGCCAGCAGCTTGGTTGGTAGCGGGAGCGGTCTGAAACACGAGCAGTACTTC
-	TRBV19	-	TRBJ2-1	CASSPGDSLGLGLNEQFF	TGTGCCAGTAGTCCCGGGGACTCTCTGGGCCTAGGGTTGAATGAGCAGTTCTTC
-	TRBV29-1	-	TRBJ1-2	CSVEAANYGYTF	TGCAGCGTTGAGGCAGCTAACTATGGCTACACCTTC
few	TRBV12-3/TRBV12-4	TRBD1	TRBJ1-5	CASSSGTGSNQPQHF	TGTGCCAGCAGTTCCGGGACAGGGAGCAATCAGCCCCAGCATTTT
few	TRBV7-8	-	TRBJ1-2	CASSLGWYGYTF	TGTGCCAGCAGCTTAGGGTGGTATGGCTACACCTTC
-	TRBV6-6	-	TRBJ1-5	CASSYRPVWQPQHF	TGTGCCAGCAGTTACCGGCCCGTTTGGCAGCCCCAGCATTTT
-	TRBV6-6	-	TRBJ2-7	CASSQMGEQYF	TGTGCCAGCAGTCAGATGGGGGAGCAGTACTTC
few	TRBV25-1	-	TRBJ2-7	CASSEYKGGEQYF	TGTGCCAGCAGTGAATATAAGGGGGGCGAGCAGTACTTC
-	TRBV5-4	TRBD2	TRBJ2-1	CASSLRVLAGGYSYNEQFF	TGTGCCAGCAGCTTGCGAGTACTAGCGGGAGGATACTCCTACAATGAGCAGTTCTTC
-	TRBV29-1	-	TRBJ2-7	CSVGTISYEQYF	TGCAGCGTTGGCACTATCTCCTACGAGCAGTACTTC
many	TRBV12-3/TRBV12-4	-	TRBJ1-1	CASSLGENTEAFF	TGTGCCAGCAGTTTAGGTGAGAACACTGAAGCTTTCTTT
many	TRBV7-2	TRBD2	TRBJ2-5	CASSLALGQAGIGTQYF	TGTGCCAGCAGCTTAGCGCTAGGGCAAGCGGGAATCGGGACCCAGTACTTC
-	TRBV28	-	TRBJ1-2	CASSSGGGSYGYTF	TGTGCCAGCAGTTCCGGCGGAGGGAGCTATGGCTACACCTTC
-	TRBV7-2	-	TRBJ2-1	CASSLVVGGSIYNEQFF	TGTGCCAGCAGCTTAGTGGTAGGGGGATCTATCTACAATGAGCAGTTCTTC
-	TRBV19	-	TRBJ2-6	CASRPDLFSGANVLTF	TGTGCCAGTAGGCCAGACCTATTCTCTGGGGCCAACGTCCTGACTTTC
many	TRBV7-2	-	TRBJ2-6	CASSPSLSGANVLTF	TGTGCCAGCAGCCCGAGTCTCAGTGGGGCCAACGTCCTGACTTTC
few	TRBV10-3	TRBD2	TRBJ2-1	CAIAGLDYNEQFF	TGTGCCATCGCTGGACTAGATTACAATGAGCAGTTCTTC
many	TRBV12-3/TRBV12-4	-	TRBJ1-5	CASSPGPNQPQHF	TGTGCCAGCAGCCCCGGTCCAAATCAGCCCCAGCATTTT
few	TRBV20-1	TRBD2	TRBJ2-4	CSARSSGRAKNIQYF	TGCAGTGCTAGAAGTAGCGGGAGGGCCAAAAACATTCAGTACTTC
-	TRBV7-9	-	TRBJ2-7	CASSLTPSTSYEQYF	TGTGCCAGCAGCTTGACCCCCTCGACCTCCTACGAGCAGTACTTC
few	TRBV12-3/TRBV12-4	-	TRBJ2-1	CASSYWAKGEQFF	TGTGCCAGCAGTTATTGGGCCAAGGGTGAGCAGTTCTTC
few	TRBV7-2	-	TRBJ1-1	CASSLMSTEAFF	TGTGCCAGCAGCTTAATGAGCACTGAAGCTTTCTTT
-	TRBV7-9	TRBD2	TRBJ2-1	CASRGGGSNEQFF	TGTGCCAGCAGGGGGGGGGGGAGCAATGAGCAGTTCTTC
-	TRBV12-3/TRBV12-4	TRBD2	TRBJ2-5	CASSLSASGRAVETQYF	TGTGCCAGCAGTTTATCGGCTAGCGGGAGGGCCGTCGAGACCCAGTACTTC
once	TRBV20-1	-	TRBJ2-1	CSARDRSSSYNEQFF	TGCAGTGCTAGAGATCGAAGCAGCTCCTACAATGAGCAGTTCTTC
few	TRBV5-1	TRBD1	TRBJ1-2	CASSTQQGATSGYTF	TGCGCCAGCAGCACCCAACAGGGGGCGACGAGTGGCTACACCTTC
many	TRBV7-2	-	TRBJ1-2	CASSSPLGDYGYTF	TGTGCCAGCAGCTCTCCCTTGGGGGACTATGGCTACACCTTC
many	TRBV7-2	TRBD2	TRBJ2-1	CASSKRTSGRASYNEQFF	TGTGCCAGCAGCAAAAGGACTAGCGGGAGGGCGTCCTACAATGAGCAGTTCTTC
-	TRBV12-3/TRBV12-4	TRBD2	TRBJ2-1	CASSPATGGLDEQFF	TGTGCCAGCAGCCCCGCGACGGGAGGTCTGGATGAGCAGTTCTTC
many	TRBV11-2	-	TRBJ1-5	CASSLGSRQPQHF	TGTGCCAGCAGCTTAGGGTCCCGTCAGCCCCAGCATTTT
few	TRBV2	-	TRBJ2-3	CASSVAGPYTDTQYF	TGTGCCAGCAGTGTGGCGGGACCCTACACAGATACGCAGTATTTT
many	TRBV7-8	-	TRBJ2-1	CASIRGHTEQFF	TGTGCCAGCATTAGAGGTCATACTGAGCAGTTCTTC
-	TRBV7-9	-	TRBJ1-2	CASSSQGMGGYTF	TGTGCCAGCAGCTCCCAGGGGATGGGGGGCTACACCTTC
-	TRBV9	-	TRBJ2-1	CASSVEGSLGEQFF	TGTGCCAGCAGCGTAGAGGGTAGCCTCGGGGAGCAGTTCTTC
few	TRBV24-1	TRBD2	TRBJ2-1	CATSDLAGVEHEQFF	TGTGCCACCAGCGATCTAGCGGGAGTTGAACATGAGCAGTTCTTC